This T cell receptor (beta chain) is from a study of CD8+ T cells in alopecia areata. As for the study in general: Tofacitinib ran 6 to 18 months, followed by 6 months off drug. For treated patients, severity scores reflected the percentage of scalp area affected.

Treatment given: oral pan-JAK inhibitor, 5-10 mg twice daily. Notes on the study in general: Patients shared TCRs less clearly than mice did, possibly for HLA-related reasons. In scalp and blood, many expanded lesional clones persisted during tofacitinib.

In this sample, this clone turned up a few times. Its antigen is not known. Sequencing templates came from extracted RNA that was reverse transcribed into cDNA. Only in-frame clones appear in the TCRdb table, and some are missing; sequencing was by immunoSEQ multiplex PCR. The table records about 270,000 clones, roughly 60% of them present only once. V was clipped by 6 bases and J by 1 base, with 13 bases between them. There are 15 residues in the CDR3. Per germline, CDR1 LNHDA and CDR2 SQIVND (reference sequence). The V gene is TRBV19, the J gene TRBJ1-5, with D hard to call. The TCR comes from a human donor with alopecia areata. This sample comprised CD4+ T cells sorted from blood, obtained around week 52, from a patient treated with tofacitinib. The CDR3 sequence: CASRLRRASNQPQHF. CDR3 coding DNA: TGTGCCAGTAGATTGCGTCGGGCGAGCAATCAGCCCCAGCATTTT.